Shown below are 31 T cell receptor beta chains from a single sample sequenced in a study of blood T cells in healthy people across ages (dated by TCRdb to 2015 to 2017). Libraries were made using 5' RACE. The run used an Illumina HiSeq 2500. A second PCR of 7 to 11 cycles was performed with a sample-barcoded 5' primer and a J-beta primer mix. In-frame beta chains were kept once TCRdb had trimmed the public reads at Q25 with fastp and called clones with MiXCR. A single entry per CDR3 protein holds the most common genes and DNA from its merged rows. This sample has about 1,800,000 distinct CDR3 sequences in its table, and over 25% of those were observed once. The leading ten clones occupy 7% to 9% of the sample. Sequencing was performed on blood. All receptors come from a woman in her twenties or thirties in good health.

This clonotype has only a few counts. The chain employs TRBV12-3 or TRBV12-4 and TRBJ2-1, with 9 bases fitting TRBD1. V lost 4 bases and J lost 7; bases outside the gene matches: 11. This CDR3 has 16 amino acids. The CDR3 sequence: CASSSYLTGGGNEQFF. In DNA, the CDR3 is TGTGCCAGCAGTTCCTACCTGACAGGGGGGGGGAATGAGCAGTTCTTC.

This clonotype was counted a few times. The V gene is TRBV12-3 or TRBV12-4, the J gene TRBJ2-3; 7 bases agree with TRBD2. CDR3 length: 18 residues. V shed 5 bases, J shed 2 bases, and the junction held 16 bases outside the gene matches. CDR3 loop: CASSPAAGAGLITDTQYF. CDR3 in DNA: TGTGCCAGCAGTCCCGCGGCGGGAGCGGGGCTAATCACAGATACGCAGTATTTT.

V and J are TRBV20-1 and TRBJ1-5, with D tentatively TRBD1 (5 bases). Trimming removed 0 bases from V and 3 bases from J, with 12 bases in between. The CDR3 is made up of 15 amino acids. The germline CDR1 and CDR2 sequences are DFQATT and SNEGSKA (reference sequence). The chain's CDR3 is CSARDLDTYNQPQHF. The CDR3 nucleotides are TGCAGTGCTAGAGATCTGGACACCTACAATCAGCCCCAGCATTTT.

The chain has TRBV5-1 and TRBJ2-1; a possible D gene is TRBD1 (6 bases). With 1 base removed from V and 9 bases from J, the gap between germline ends came to 14 bases. CDR1 SGHRS and CDR2 YFSETQ come from the germline V gene. The CDR3 is 14 residues long. CDR3 in amino acids: CASSLLNRASEQFF. In DNA form, the CDR3 reads TGCGCCAGCAGCTTGCTGAACAGGGCTAGTGAGCAGTTCTTC. The variable domain in full, completed from reference TRBV5-1 and TRBJ2-1, reads KAGVTQTPRYLIKTRGQQVTLSCSPISGHRSVSWYQQTPGQGLQFLFEYFSETQRNKGNFPGRFSGRQFSNSRSEMNVSTLELGDSALYLCASSLLNRASEQFFGPGTRLTVL.

With regard to this clonotype: Given a much more abundant clone one base away, this may be a read error. This chain connects TRBV7-2 to TRBJ2-5, with TRBD2 matching 7 bases. The CDR3 has 13 residues. The germline V gene has CDR1 SGHTA and CDR2 FQGNSA. CDR3 protein: CAGRGRERETQYF. CDR3 DNA sequence: TGTGCCGGCAGAGGGAGGGAGAGAGAGACCCAGTACTTC. The variable domain in full, with the rest retrieved from reference TRBV7-2 and TRBJ2-5, is GAGVSQSPSNKVTEKGKDVELRCDPISGHTALYWYRQSLGQGLEFLIYFQGNSAPDKSGLPSDRFSAERTGGSVSTLTIQRTQQEDSAVYLCAGRGRERETQYFGPGTRLLVL.

This clonotype turned up a few times. The V and J genes are TRBV19 and TRBJ2-5; TRBD2 might be the D (6 bases). The assigned J gene may be wrong: the sequence end matches TRBJ2-7 better. The CDR3 length is 14 residues. Germline V CDR1 and CDR2: LNHDA, SQIVND (reference sequence). The CDR3, as DNA: TGTGCCAGTAGTACTGGCGGGATCATTTACGAGCAGTACTTC. This sequence encodes CASSTGGIIYEQYF.

In the case of this clonotype: An end of the junction differs from the germline gene, which may be a read error. V is TRBV7-2 and J is TRBJ2-1; 12 bases agree with TRBD2. CDR1 is SGHTA and CDR2 is FQGNSA in the germline V gene. CDR3 size: 14 residues. The CDR3 here is CASGSSGRDNKQFF. CDR3 DNA: TGTGCCAGCGGGTCTAGCGGGAGGGACAATAAGCAGTTCTTC.

This clonotype occurred many times. J is TRBJ1-5 and V is TRBV29-1; the D gene is possibly TRBD1 (5 bases). The CDR3 spans 12 residues. V was clipped by 4 bases and J by 6 bases, with 10 bases between them. Looked up from germline, CDR1 is SQVTM and CDR2 is ANQGSEA. CDR3 DNA: TGCAGCGTTGGGGCCGGGGGTCAGCCCCAGCATTTT. Translating gives CSVGAGGQPQHF. Drawing the rest from reference TRBV29-1 and TRBJ1-5, the complete variable domain is SAVISQKPSRDICQRGTSLTIQCQVDSQVTMMFWYRQQPGQSLTLIATANQGSEATYESGFVIDKFPISRPNLTFSTLTVSNMSPEDSSIYLCSVGAGGQPQHFGDGTRLSIL.

The V and J genes are TRBV2 and TRBJ2-3; no clear D gene. Germline CDR1 and CDR2: SNHLY and FYNNEI. The CDR3 consists of 18 residues. V gave up 4 bases and J gave up 2 bases, with 22 bases separating them. CDR3 in amino acids: CASSVDSDSLRPTDTQYF. The DNA for the CDR3 is TGTGCCAGCAGTGTTGACTCCGACTCATTGAGGCCCACAGATACGCAGTATTTT. Based on the CDR3 plus reference TRBV2 and TRBJ2-3, the full variable domain is EPEVTQTPSHQVTQMGQEVILRCVPISNHLYFYWYRQILGQKVEFLVSFYNNEISEKSEIFDDQFSVERPDGSNFTLKIRSTKLEDSAMYFCASSVDSDSLRPTDTQYFGPGTRLTVL.

This clonotype has only a few counts. V usage is TRBV5-1 and J usage is TRBJ2-1, with 9 bases aligning to TRBD2. This CDR3 has 16 amino acids. Germline-derived CDR1 and CDR2 are SGHRS and YFSETQ. V was pared by 4 bases and J by 7 bases, with 12 bases of the junction left unmatched. CDR3 residues: CASSILLAGGGNEQFF. The DNA for the CDR3 is TGCGCCAGCAGCATCCTTCTGGCGGGAGGGGGGAATGAGCAGTTCTTC. Combining the CDR3 with reference TRBV5-1 and TRBJ2-1 gives the whole variable domain KAGVTQTPRYLIKTRGQQVTLSCSPISGHRSVSWYQQTPGQGLQFLFEYFSETQRNKGNFPGRFSGRQFSNSRSEMNVSTLELGDSALYLCASSILLAGGGNEQFFGPGTRLTVL.

This clonotype was picked up a small number of times. The V call is TRBV9, the J call TRBJ2-1, with D perhaps matching TRBD2 (7 bases). This CDR3 is built from 15 residues. Germline lookup yields CDR1 SGDLS and CDR2 YYNGEE. Trimming took 0 bases from V and 5 from J, leaving 12 bases between them. In DNA, the CDR3 is TGTGCCAGCAGCGTAGTAGGCGGGGGCCACAATGAGCAGTTCTTC. Its translation is CASSVVGGGHNEQFF. The complete variable domain, with remaining parts taken from reference TRBV9 and TRBJ2-1, reads DSGVTQTPKHLITATGQRVTLRCSPRSGDLSVYWYQQSLDQGLQFLIQYYNGEERAKGNILERFSAQQFPDLHSELNLSSLELGDSALYFCASSVVGGGHNEQFFGPGTRLTVL.

This clonotype was counted a single time. An end of the junction does not agree with germline; a read error may underlie this. The chain carries TRBV9 and TRBJ1-1; D unclear. CDR3 length: 14 residues. Germline V gene sequence: CDR1 SGDLS, CDR2 YYNGEE. The CDR3 region has the DNA TGTACCAGCAGCGCGCGGCGTGAGAACACTGAAGCTTTCTTT. It encodes CTSSARRENTEAFF.

The V gene is TRBV11-1, the J gene TRBJ2-5; the match to TRBD1 covers 11 bases. Germline V gene data show CDR1 as SGHAT and CDR2 as FQDESV (reference sequence). The CDR3 extends over 16 amino acids. V was clipped by 5 bases and J by 4 bases; unmatched bases: 9. Here the CDR3 reads CASSNQGQGVVETQYF. In DNA form, the CDR3 reads TGTGCCAGCAGCAACCAGGGACAGGGGGTCGTAGAGACCCAGTACTTC.

The table lists this clonotype with many counts. V usage is TRBV10-3 and J usage is TRBJ1-2; perhaps TRBD1 as D (6 bases). CDR1 and CDR2 from the germline V gene are ENHRY and SYGVKD. V lost 10 bases and J 7 bases, leaving 16 bases between the germline ends. This CDR3 has 12 amino acids. CDR3 in DNA: TGTGCCACCCAAAAACAGGGATCTGGCTACACCTTC. Its translation: CATQKQGSGYTF.

In its sample, this clonotype was seen many times. This chain uses TRBV9 with TRBJ2-6; no clear D. The CDR3 has 16 residues. Germline-derived CDR1 and CDR2 are SGDLS and YYNGEE. V was trimmed by 4 bases and J by 0 bases, leaving 11 bases between them. The CDR3 here is CASSYERYSGANVLTF. The DNA for the CDR3 is TGTGCCAGCAGCTACGAAAGATACTCTGGGGCCAACGTCCTGACTTTC.

The chain links TRBV7-3 to TRBJ2-2; TRBD1 matches 11 bases. Germline-derived CDR1 and CDR2 are SGHTA and FQGTGA. The V gene end was trimmed by 5 bases and the J gene end by 5 bases; junction bases not matched to a gene: 7. The CDR3 has 16 residues. CDR3 DNA sequence: TGTGCCAGCAGCCCAGGACAGGGGGCAAGGACCGGGGAGCTGTTTTTT. Translation gives CASSPGQGARTGELFF.

This clonotype came up many times. The chain is built from TRBV9 and TRBJ2-7; 14 positions match TRBD2. Germline V gene lookup returns CDR1 SGDLS and CDR2 YYNGEE. This CDR3 has 15 amino acids. V lost 4 bases to trimming and J lost 5 bases; unmatched junction nucleotides: 5. The CDR3 sequence: CASSLGLAGADEQYF. The CDR3 region has the DNA TGTGCCAGCAGCCTGGGACTAGCGGGGGCCGACGAGCAGTACTTC.

The V call is TRBV14, the J call TRBJ2-7; 7 nucleotides align to TRBD1. CDR1 and CDR2 (germline): SGHDN, FVKESK. J was trimmed by 5 bases and V by 3 bases; bases with no gene match: 13. This CDR3 spans 16 amino acids. CDR3 loop: CASSQSTGTDPHEQYF. CDR3 in DNA: TGTGCCAGCAGCCAGTCTACCGGGACAGATCCCCACGAGCAGTACTTC.

The sample holds many counts of this clonotype. V is TRBV29-1 and J is TRBJ2-5, with D maybe TRBD1 (5 bases). V gave up 6 bases and J gave up 5 bases, with 7 bases separating them. Per germline, CDR1 SQVTM and CDR2 ANQGSEA. The CDR3 is made up of 10 amino acids. The CDR3 region is CSVRVETQYF. The DNA of the CDR3 is TGCAGCGTCAGGGTCGAGACCCAGTACTTC.

This clonotype appeared a few times. The chain has TRBV29-1 and TRBJ1-2; D perhaps matches TRBD1 (5 bases). Trimming removed 2 bases at V and 4 bases at J, with 8 bases between. The CDR3 spans 12 residues. Germline CDR1 and CDR2: SQVTM and ANQGSEA. DNA of the CDR3: TGCAGCGTTGAAAGACAGTCCTATGGCTACACCTTC. It encodes CSVERQSYGYTF.

For this clonotype: At one end, the junction sequence differs from germline, possibly due to a read error. This chain uses TRBV6-2 or TRBV6-3 with TRBJ2-1; D is uncertain. Germline CDR1 and CDR2: MNHEY and SVGEGT. This CDR3 spans 12 amino acids. CDR3 DNA sequence: TGTGCCAGCAGTGACTCCAACGATAAGCAGTTCTTC. It encodes CASSDSNDKQFF.

V usage is TRBV9 and J usage is TRBJ2-7, with a tentative D call TRBD2 (6 bases). Germline V gene sequence: CDR1 SGDLS, CDR2 YYNGEE. This CDR3 comprises 15 residues. V lost 0 bases and J lost 0, with 10 bases in between. CDR3 in DNA: TGTGCCAGCAGCGTAGATGACGGGAGCTCCTACGAGCAGTACTTC. Translating gives CASSVDDGSSYEQYF.

The chain is built from TRBV2 and TRBJ1-2; the D gene is possibly TRBD1 (6 bases). The CDR3 spans 13 residues. From germline, CDR1 is SNHLY and CDR2 FYNNEI. Trimming left V 0 bases short and J 7 bases short, with 9 bases between. In DNA form, the CDR3 reads TGTGCCAGCAGTGAAGCAAGGGGGGCTGGCTACACCTTC. Translation gives CASSEARGAGYTF.

This clonotype was found many times. V and J are TRBV7-2 and TRBJ2-4, with a weak D call TRBD1 (6 bases). Germline V gene sequence: CDR1 SGHTA, CDR2 FQGNSA. This CDR3 comprises 17 residues. V gave up 5 bases and J gave up 12 bases, with 29 bases separating them. The CDR3 nucleotides read TGTGCCAGCAGCCCCCAAATCGGGCAGCAGCCAGTGGGGGCTCAGTACTTC. This sequence encodes CASSPQIGQQPVGAQYF.

The chain is built from TRBV20-1 and TRBJ1-5; TRBD1 agrees at 8 bases. This CDR3 spans 15 amino acids. Per germline, CDR1 DFQATT and CDR2 SNEGSKA (reference sequence). J lost 1 base, V lost 4 bases, and 6 bases had no gene match. This CDR3 is CSATQGAVSNQPQHF. DNA of the CDR3: TGCAGTGCTACTCAGGGGGCGGTAAGCAATCAGCCCCAGCATTTT.

The J gene is TRBJ2-7, the V gene TRBV5-1, with D perhaps TRBD2 (5 bases). Trimming pared 3 bases from V and 4 bases from J, leaving 11 bases between. The CDR3 extends over 13 amino acids. Germline loops: CDR1 SGHRS, CDR2 YFSETQ. The CDR3 DNA reads as TGCGCCAGCAGCTCGCCGGGAATGTACGAGCAGTACTTC. Translating gives CASSSPGMYEQYF.

This chain links TRBV12-3 or TRBV12-4 with TRBJ1-2; no reliable D call. There are 13 residues in the CDR3. The V end was cut by 7 bases, the J end by 2 bases, with 11 bases between. CDR3 in amino acids: CASTLTGNYGYTF. The DNA of the CDR3 is TGTGCCAGCACCTTAACTGGAAACTATGGCTACACCTTC.

This clonotype was recorded a few times. The chain joins TRBV7-9 to TRBJ1-1; D remains ambiguous. The CDR3 covers 14 residues. Per the germline V gene, CDR1 is SEHNR and CDR2 is FQNEAQ (reference sequence). V was shortened by 6 bases and J by 5 bases, with 16 bases between the two germline ends. The CDR3 spells CASRQEGGGTEAFF. DNA of the CDR3: TGTGCCAGCAGGCAGGAGGGAGGAGGGACTGAAGCTTTCTTT. The whole variable domain, filled in from reference TRBV7-9 and TRBJ1-1, reads DTGVSQNPRHKITKRGQNVTFRCDPISEHNRLYWYRQTLGQGPEFLTYFQNEAQLEKSRLLSDRFSAERPKGSFSTLEIQRTEQGDSAMYLCASRQEGGGTEAFFGQGTRLTVV.

This chain links TRBV7-2 with TRBJ1-6, with D maybe TRBD1 (6 bases). V lost 5 bases and J 1 base, leaving 18 bases between the germline ends. Germline CDR1 is SGHTA and CDR2 is FQGNSA. The CDR3 covers 18 residues. CDR3 DNA: TGTGCCAGCAGCCGTCGGACAGATGCGGGATCCTATAATTCACCCCTCCACTTT. Residues: CASSRRTDAGSYNSPLHF.

The J gene is TRBJ2-3, the V gene TRBV7-3; 9 nucleotides align to TRBD1. The CDR3 consists of 14 residues. V was pared by 5 bases and J by 6 bases, with 6 bases of the junction left unmatched. Germline V gene data show CDR1 as SGHTA and CDR2 as FQGTGA. The CDR3 is CASSPGTGFDTQYF. The CDR3 region has the DNA TGTGCCAGCAGCCCCGGGACAGGGTTCGATACGCAGTATTTT.

The chain is built from TRBV20-1 and TRBJ2-3, with 9 bases fitting TRBD1. The junction had 9 bases not matched to a gene; V was cut back by 6 bases and J by 2 bases. CDR1 is DFQATT, CDR2 SNEGSKA, per germline (reference sequence). The CDR3 is 15 residues long. CDR3 amino acids: CSANPGQGITDTQYF. The DNA of the CDR3 is TGCAGTGCCAACCCGGGACAGGGAATCACAGATACGCAGTATTTT.